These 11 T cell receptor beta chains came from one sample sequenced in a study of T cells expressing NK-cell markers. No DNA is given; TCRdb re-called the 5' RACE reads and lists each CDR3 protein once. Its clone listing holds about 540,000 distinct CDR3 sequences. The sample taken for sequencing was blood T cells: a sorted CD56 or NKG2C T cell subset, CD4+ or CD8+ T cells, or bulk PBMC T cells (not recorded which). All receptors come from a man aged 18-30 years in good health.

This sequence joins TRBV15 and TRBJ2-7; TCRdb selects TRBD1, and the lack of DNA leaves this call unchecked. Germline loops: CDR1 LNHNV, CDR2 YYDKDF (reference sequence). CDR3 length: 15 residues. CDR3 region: CATSLLARGTYEQYF.

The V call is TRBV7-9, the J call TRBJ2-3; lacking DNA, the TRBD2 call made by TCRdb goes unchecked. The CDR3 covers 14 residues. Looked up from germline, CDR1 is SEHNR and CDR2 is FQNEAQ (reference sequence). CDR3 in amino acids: CAGGRERFTDTQYF.

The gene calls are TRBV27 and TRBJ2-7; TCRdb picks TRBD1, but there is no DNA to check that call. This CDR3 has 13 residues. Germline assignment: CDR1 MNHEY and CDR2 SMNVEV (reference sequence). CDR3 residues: CASSNRGTYEQYF.

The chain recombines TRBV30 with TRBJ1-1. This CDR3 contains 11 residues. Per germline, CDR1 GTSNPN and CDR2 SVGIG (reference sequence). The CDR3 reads CAWSFDVEAFF.

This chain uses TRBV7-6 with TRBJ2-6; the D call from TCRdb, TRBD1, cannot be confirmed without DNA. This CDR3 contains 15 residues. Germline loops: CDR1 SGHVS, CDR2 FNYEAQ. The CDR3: CASSRTPVGANVLTF.

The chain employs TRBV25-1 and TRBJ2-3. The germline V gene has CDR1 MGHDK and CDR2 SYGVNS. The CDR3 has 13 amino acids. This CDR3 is CASSEPATDTQYF.

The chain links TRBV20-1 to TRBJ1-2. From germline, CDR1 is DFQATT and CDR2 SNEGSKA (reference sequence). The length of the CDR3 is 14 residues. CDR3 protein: CSAREMPTMISYTF.

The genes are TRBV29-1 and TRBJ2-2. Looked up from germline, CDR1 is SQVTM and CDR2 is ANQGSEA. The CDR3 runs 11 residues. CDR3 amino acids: CSARWTGELFF.

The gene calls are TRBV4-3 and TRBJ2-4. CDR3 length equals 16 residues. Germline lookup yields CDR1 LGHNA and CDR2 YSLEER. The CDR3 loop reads CASSPGHILAKNIQYF.

CDR3 loop: CSVDPVSEQFF. The chain combines TRBV29-1 with TRBJ2-1; without DNA, the TCRdb call of TRBD1 cannot be checked. There are 11 residues in the CDR3. Per the germline V gene, CDR1 is SQVTM and CDR2 is ANQGSEA.

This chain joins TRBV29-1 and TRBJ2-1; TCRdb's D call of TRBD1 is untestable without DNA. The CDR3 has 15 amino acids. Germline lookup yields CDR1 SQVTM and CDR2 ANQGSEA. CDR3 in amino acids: CSVLFGQSTHNEQFF.